This TCR beta chain was captured in a study of CD8+ T cells in alopecia areata. Investigators sorted PBMCs to obtain both CD4+ and CD8+ T cells. Sequencing used cDNA as its template, made by extracting RNA and reverse transcribing it. Assay used: immunoSEQ multiplex PCR; TCRdb lists only in-frame clones, some missing. The repertoire holds roughly 130,000 clones, with over 50% as singletons. Germline V lookup: CDR1 MNHEY, CDR2 SMNVEV (reference sequence). The V end was cut by 4 bases, the J end by 1 base, with 8 bases between. The CDR3 runs to 14 residues. The source material was CD4+ T cells sorted from blood, sampled at week 0. The chain uses TRBV27 and TRBJ1-5; the D gene is possibly TRBD1 (6 bases). This receptor was identified in a human donor with alopecia areata. The CDR3 spells CASSSDRSNQPQHF. In DNA, the CDR3 is TGTGCCAGCAGTTCCGACAGGAGCAATCAGCCCCAGCATTTT.